The following is a T cell receptor (beta chain) sequence with its context. Its antigen is not known. The data are from a study of cytomegalovirus exposure and HLA in healthy donors. Overall study findings and caveats: A later analysis revealed that TCR association rates differed between HLA loci, peaking at DRB1 and bottoming out at HLA-C.

CDR1 is MNHNS and CDR2 is SASEGT in the germline V gene. The CDR3 runs to 15 residues. The V and J ends lost 6 bases and 4 bases respectively, with 16 bases between them. The PCR ran on 60 Vbeta and 13 Jbeta primers. Here immunoSEQ multiplex PCR was the method, and the copy in TCRdb shows in-frame clones only, minus some. The repertoire holds 200,000 or so clones, with under 70% as singletons. This chain connects TRBV6-1 to TRBJ1-5, with TRBD1 as a possible D gene (5 bases). What was sequenced was PBMCs. This clonotype originated in a man between 35 and 55 years old in good health and CMV-seropositive. The CDR3 here is CASRQPLGGNQPQHF. The DNA of the CDR3 is TGTGCCAGCAGACAACCTTTGGGGGGGAATCAGCCCCAGCATTTT.